The table lists the clone carrying this TCR beta chain with a few counts. The antigen is unknown. The sample is drawn from a study of T cell responses to AZD1222 COVID-19 vaccine. Study overall: Whether given at about 4 or about 12 weeks, second doses were pooled.

Repertoires were generated with immunoSEQ multiplex PCR, while TCRdb's copy carries only in-frame clones and drops some. The sample yields 100,000 to 150,000 clones, around 87% seen once. V shed 4 bases and J shed 1 base, with 4 bases lying between them. The CDR3 loop spans 12 amino acids. Study-wide points: Two AZD1222 doses significantly raised spike-specific TCR breadth and depth over controls.

This sample comprised peripheral blood, obtained on day 0 of AZD1222 vaccination. This TCR derives from an adult in good health. This sequence joins TRBV12-3 or TRBV12-4 and TRBJ1-1; D gene ambiguous. CDR3 in amino acids: CASSWGNTEAFF. The DNA of the CDR3 is TGTGCCAGCAGTTGGGGGAACACTGAAGCTTTCTTT.